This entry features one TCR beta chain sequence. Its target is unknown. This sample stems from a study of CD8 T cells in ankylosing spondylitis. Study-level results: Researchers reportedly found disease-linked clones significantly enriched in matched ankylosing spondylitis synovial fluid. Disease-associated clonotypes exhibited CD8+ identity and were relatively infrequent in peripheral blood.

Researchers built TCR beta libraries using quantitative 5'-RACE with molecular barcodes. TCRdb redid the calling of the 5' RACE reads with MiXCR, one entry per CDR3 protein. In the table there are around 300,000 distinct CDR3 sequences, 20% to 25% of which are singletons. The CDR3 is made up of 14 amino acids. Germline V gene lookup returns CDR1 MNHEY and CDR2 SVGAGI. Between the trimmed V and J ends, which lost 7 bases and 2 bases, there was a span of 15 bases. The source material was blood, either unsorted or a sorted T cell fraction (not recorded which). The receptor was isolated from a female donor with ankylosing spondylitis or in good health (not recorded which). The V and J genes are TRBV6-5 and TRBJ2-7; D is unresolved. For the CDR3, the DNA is TGTGCCAGCACTTATTCACCCGGCCCCTACGAGCAGTACTTC. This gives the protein CASTYSPGPYEQYF.